The T cell receptor beta chain described here comes from a study of beta chain features in type 1 diabetes. In the study overall: Sorted cells examined across all samples numbered around 110,000,000.

Germline CDR1 SGHVS, CDR2 FNYEAQ. V was clipped by 6 bases and J by 10 bases; unmatched bases: 16. The CDR3 length is 16 residues. In the case of this clone: As yet, its antigen is unknown.

The entirety of the isolated RNA underwent reverse transcription, so expressed TCRB transcripts were sequenced. Method: immunoSEQ multiplex PCR; TCRdb's copy keeps in-frame clones and lacks some. The repertoire includes about 700,000 clones, around 15% of them detected once, and approximately 0.022% sits in the top ten. Researchers reported sorting CD4+ naive, central memory, regulatory and stem cell-like memory cells via CD45RO/CCR7/CD25/CD127/CD95/CD27. Study-wide findings and caveats: When Type 1 diabetes patients were examined, their TCRB CDR3s proved moderately but significantly shorter in all four CD4+ subsets.

V gene TRBV7-6 combines with J gene TRBJ1-4, with 8 bases that match TRBD1. The specimen was naive CD4+ T cells from blood. The sequence derives from a young man with type 1 diabetes. The CDR3 spells CASSPRVGTGSTKLFF. DNA for the CDR3: TGTGCCAGCAGTCCGAGGGTCGGGACAGGCTCTACAAAACTGTTTTTT.